This T cell receptor (beta chain) was profiled in a study of blood T cell repertoires in COVID-19. Repertoires were generated with immunoSEQ multiplex PCR, while TCRdb's copy carries only in-frame clones and drops some. Seen here are under 200,000 clones, 90% observed once, and the top ten hold roughly 0.56%. This CDR3 contains 15 residues. V lost 5 bases, J lost 5 bases, and 16 bases lay in between. Germline V CDR1 and CDR2: SGHAT, FQNNGV. The sequenced material came from peripheral blood. The TCR was taken from a man aged 45-65 years with acute or convalescent COVID-19. The chain employs TRBV11-2 and TRBJ2-4; D perhaps matches TRBD2 (5 bases). The CDR3 region has the DNA TGTGCCAGCAGCAACCCGTCGGGGAGACAAAACATTCAGTACTTC. Encoded protein: CASSNPSGRQNIQYF.